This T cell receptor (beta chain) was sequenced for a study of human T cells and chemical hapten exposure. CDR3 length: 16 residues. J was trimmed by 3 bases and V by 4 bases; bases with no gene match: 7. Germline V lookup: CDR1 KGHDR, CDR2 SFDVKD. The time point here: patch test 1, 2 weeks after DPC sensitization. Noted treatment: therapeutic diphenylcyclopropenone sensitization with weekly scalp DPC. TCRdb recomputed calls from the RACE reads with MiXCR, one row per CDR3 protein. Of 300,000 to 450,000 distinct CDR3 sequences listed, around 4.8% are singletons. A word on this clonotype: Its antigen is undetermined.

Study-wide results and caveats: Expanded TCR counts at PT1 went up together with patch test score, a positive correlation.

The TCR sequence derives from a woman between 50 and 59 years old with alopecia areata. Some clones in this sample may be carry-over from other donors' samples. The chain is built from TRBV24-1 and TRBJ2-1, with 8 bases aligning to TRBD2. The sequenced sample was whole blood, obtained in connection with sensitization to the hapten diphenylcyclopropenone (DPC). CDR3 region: CATSDGTSSFYNEQFF. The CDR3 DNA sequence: TGTGCCACCAGTGACGGGACTAGTTCCTTCTACAATGAGCAGTTCTTC.